This T cell receptor delta chain was identified in a study of in vitro expanded adult blood gammadelta T cells (dated by TCRdb to 2019 to 2021). Describing the broader study: Among T cells, the purity of sorted Vgamma9Vdelta2 cells was between 94.4% and 100%. The study compared the TCR repertoire of Vgamma9Vdelta2 T cells expanded in vitro with a mistletoe-extract drug against those expanded with HMBPP or zoledronate. Cells from each donor were stimulated separately with HMBPP, zoledronate or AbnobaViscum P, and the TRG and TRD CDR3 repertoires were sequenced for each condition. Three subjects were included in the TCR repertoire analysis. Study-wide conclusions, independent of this receptor: AbnobaViscum P-expanded Vgamma9Vdelta2 repertoires showed CDR3 length, diversity and J usage similar to HMBPP- and zoledronate-expanded repertoires, suggesting a polyclonal response. All repertoires were derived from in vitro expanded cultures of healthy donor cells rather than from mistletoe-treated patients. Top TRGV9 CDR3 clonotypes were largely public, being shared across donors and across all three stimulation conditions. The TRDV2 repertoire shared between treatments was private to each donor, and multidimensional scaling grouped TRD repertoires by subject rather than by stimulant.

There are 17 amino acids in the CDR3, from cysteine to phenylalanine inclusive. Only CDR3 DNA remains: 51 bases, in frame from the first base. According to the germline V gene, CDR1 reads GEAIGNYY and CDR2 reads EKD. With regard to this clone: Its antigen remains undetermined. This likely came from a read error, as a far larger clone is one base away.

Libraries came from 5' RACE. For each sample, RNA was extracted from some 9,200 sorted cells with the RNeasy Micro Kit. Libraries were built by template-switch reverse transcription followed by PCR amplification of the CDR3gamma and CDR3delta regions. Sequencing of the amplicons was done on an Illumina MiSeq with the V2 300 kit, which yielded 150 bp paired-end reads. The published analysis was carried out like this. Read quality was checked with FastQC version 0.11.8. Using MiXCR version 3.0.3, reads were aligned to GenBank TRG or TRD reference genes to build the CDR3 sequences. Default MiXCR parameters were applied, except that 3 rather than 5 consecutive nucleotides were used for TRDD assembly. VDJtools version 1.2.1 with default settings was used for repertoire analyses, including normalized Shannon-Wiener diversity, clonotype tracking and multidimensional scaling. Out-of-frame CDR3 sequences and those containing stop codons were excluded from analysis. Clonotypes were called again by TCRdb from the public reads via CATT, and duplicate nucleotide sequences were then merged into one entry. The V and J calls and clone size are TCRdb's, not the authors'. The sample table lists hundreds of delta-chain clones, under 60% of them with a count of one. The ten largest clones add up to around 24% of the sample.

The treatment or condition label corresponds to: microbial phosphoantigen (E)-4-hydroxy-3-methyl-but-2-enyl pyrophosphate, 8 to 10 nM. Live CD3+ TCRgammadelta+ Vgamma9+ Vdelta2+ T cells were FACS-sorted on a FACS Aria III after expansion. Before expansion, PBMC were pulsed with 10 nM HMBPP for one day and were then washed three times. The cultures were expanded for 14 days, and IL-2 was added again every 3 to 4 days. Once the one-day stimulant pulse was over, the cells were washed three times and then cultured in medium that contained about 100 U/mL IL-2. Before culture, peripheral blood mononuclear cells were isolated by Lymphoprep gradient centrifugation and were cryopreserved in liquid nitrogen.

Specimen: gamma-delta T cells from peripheral blood expanded in culture, collected from an in vitro culture stimulated with HMBPP. The receptor chain draws on TRDV2 and TRDJ1, with TRDD3 perhaps the D gene, on 5 matching bases. This TCR was recovered from an adult in good health. This receptor has the CDR3 CACHTVKKDLGSDKLIF. The nucleotide sequence reads TGTGCCTGTCACACCGTAAAGAAAGACCTGGGATCCGATAAACTCATCTTT.